This T cell receptor (beta chain) was profiled in a study of siplizumab effects on memory and regulatory T cells. Whole-study results and caveats: Naive T cell populations appeared to exhibit greater diversity than memory cells and appeared to be major alloresponse contributors.

Germline CDR1 is SGHDT and CDR2 is YYEEEE. V was pared by 0 bases and J by 2 bases, with 14 bases between. This CDR3 contains 16 residues. Remarks on this clone: As yet, its antigen is unknown.

It was 85,000 to 100,000 TCR templates that were assayed per sample. Clones were read by immunoSEQ multiplex PCR, and TCRdb kept only the in-frame ones, dropping some. The sample carries roughly 100,000 clones, roughly 96% recorded once. This TCR came from a human donor in good health. This chain joins TRBV5-6 and TRBJ1-2; a weak D match, TRBD1 (5 bases). Specimen: naive CD4+ T cells sorted from blood. The CDR3 loop is CASSLGSGTLNYGYTF. The CDR3 coding sequence is TGTGCCAGCAGCTTGGGGAGTGGGACCCTAAACTATGGCTACACCTTC. The full variable domain, completed using reference TRBV5-6 and TRBJ1-2, is DAGVTQSPTHLIKTRGQQVTLRCSPKSGHDTVSWYQQALGQGPQFIFQYYEEEERQRGNFPDRFSGHQFPNYSSELNVNALLLGDSALYLCASSLGSGTLNYGYTFGSGTRLTVV.